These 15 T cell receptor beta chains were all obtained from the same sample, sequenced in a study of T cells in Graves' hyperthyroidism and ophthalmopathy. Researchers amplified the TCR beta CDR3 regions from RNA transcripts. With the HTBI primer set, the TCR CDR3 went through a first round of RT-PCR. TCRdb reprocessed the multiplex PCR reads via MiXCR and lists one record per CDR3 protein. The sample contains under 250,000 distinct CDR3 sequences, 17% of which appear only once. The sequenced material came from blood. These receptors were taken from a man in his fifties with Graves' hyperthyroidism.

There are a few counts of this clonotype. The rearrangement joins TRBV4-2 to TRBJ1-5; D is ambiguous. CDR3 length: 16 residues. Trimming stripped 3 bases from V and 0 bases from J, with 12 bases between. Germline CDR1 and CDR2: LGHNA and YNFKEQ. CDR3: CASSQIWRFSNQPQHF. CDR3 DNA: TGTGCCAGCAGCCAGATCTGGCGGTTTAGCAATCAGCCCCAGCATTTT.

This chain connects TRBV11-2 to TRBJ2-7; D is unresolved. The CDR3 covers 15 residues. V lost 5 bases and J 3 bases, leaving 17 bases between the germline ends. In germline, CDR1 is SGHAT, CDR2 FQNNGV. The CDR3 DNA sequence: TGTGCCAGCAGCCCTTTCGAGAGCCCCCACTACGAGCAGTACTTC. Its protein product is CASSPFESPHYEQYF. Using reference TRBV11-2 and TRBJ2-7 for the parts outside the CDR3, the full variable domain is EAGVAQSPRYKIIEKRQSVAFWCNPISGHATLYWYQQILGQGPKLLIQFQNNGVVDDSQLPKDRFSAERLKGVDSTLKIQPAKLEDSAVYLCASSPFESPHYEQYFGPGTRLTVT.

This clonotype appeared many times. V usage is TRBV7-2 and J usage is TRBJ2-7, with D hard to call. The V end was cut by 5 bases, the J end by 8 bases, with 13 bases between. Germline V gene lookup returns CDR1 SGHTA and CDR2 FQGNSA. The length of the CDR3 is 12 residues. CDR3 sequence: CASSNVGNKQYF. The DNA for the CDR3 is TGTGCCAGCAGCAACGTGGGAAATAAGCAGTACTTC.

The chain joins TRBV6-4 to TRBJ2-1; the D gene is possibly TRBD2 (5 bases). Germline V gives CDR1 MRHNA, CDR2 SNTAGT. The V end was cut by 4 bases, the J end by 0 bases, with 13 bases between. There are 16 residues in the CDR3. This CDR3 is CASSGVGGYSYNEQFF. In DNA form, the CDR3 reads TGTGCCAGCAGTGGAGTTGGAGGTTACTCCTACAATGAGCAGTTCTTC.

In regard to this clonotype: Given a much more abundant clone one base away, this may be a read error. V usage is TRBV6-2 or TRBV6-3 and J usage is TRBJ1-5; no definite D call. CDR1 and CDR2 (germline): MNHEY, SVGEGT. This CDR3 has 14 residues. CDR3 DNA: TGTGCCAGCAGGAGGGCCTCTGGCAATAAGCCCCAGCATTTT. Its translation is CASRRASGNKPQHF.

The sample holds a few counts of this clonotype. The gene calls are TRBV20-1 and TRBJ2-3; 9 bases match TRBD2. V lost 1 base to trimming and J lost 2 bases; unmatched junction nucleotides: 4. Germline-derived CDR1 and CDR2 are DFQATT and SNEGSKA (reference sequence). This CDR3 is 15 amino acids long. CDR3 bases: TGCAGTGCTAGAGGGTCTAGCGGGGACACAGATACGCAGTATTTT. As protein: CSARGSSGDTDTQYF.

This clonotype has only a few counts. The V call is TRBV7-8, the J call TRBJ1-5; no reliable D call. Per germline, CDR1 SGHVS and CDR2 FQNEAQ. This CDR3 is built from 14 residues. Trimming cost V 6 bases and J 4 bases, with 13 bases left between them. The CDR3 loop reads CASRLGRGNQPQHF. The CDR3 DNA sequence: TGTGCCAGCAGGCTCGGCCGGGGAAATCAGCCCCAGCATTTT.

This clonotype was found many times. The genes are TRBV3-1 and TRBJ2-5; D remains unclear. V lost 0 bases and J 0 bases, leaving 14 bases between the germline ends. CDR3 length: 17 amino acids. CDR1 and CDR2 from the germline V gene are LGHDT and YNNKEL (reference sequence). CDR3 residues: CASSQDFKERYQETQYF. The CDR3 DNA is TGTGCCAGCAGCCAAGATTTCAAGGAGAGGTACCAAGAGACCCAGTACTTC.

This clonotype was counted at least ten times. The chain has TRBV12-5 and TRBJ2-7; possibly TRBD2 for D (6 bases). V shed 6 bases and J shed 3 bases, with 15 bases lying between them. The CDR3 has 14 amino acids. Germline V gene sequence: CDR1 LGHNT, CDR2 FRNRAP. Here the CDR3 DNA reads TGTGCTAGTGGCCCCTCGGGAGCCCTCTACGAGCAGTACTTC. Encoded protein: CASGPSGALYEQYF.

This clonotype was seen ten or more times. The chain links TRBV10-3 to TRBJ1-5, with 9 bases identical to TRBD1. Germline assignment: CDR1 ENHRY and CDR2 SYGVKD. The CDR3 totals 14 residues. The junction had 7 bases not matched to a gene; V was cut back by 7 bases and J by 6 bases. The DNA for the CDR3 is TGTGCCATCAAAGGACAGGGGTCGGGTCAGCCCCAGCATTTT. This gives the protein CAIKGQGSGQPQHF.

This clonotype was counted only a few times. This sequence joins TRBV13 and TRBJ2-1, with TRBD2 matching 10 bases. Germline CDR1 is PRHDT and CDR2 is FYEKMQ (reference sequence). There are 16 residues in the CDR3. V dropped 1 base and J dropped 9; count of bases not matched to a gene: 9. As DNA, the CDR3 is TGTGCCAGCAGCTTAGTATTTCTAGCGGGAGTCCCTGAGCAGTTCTTC. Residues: CASSLVFLAGVPEQFF.

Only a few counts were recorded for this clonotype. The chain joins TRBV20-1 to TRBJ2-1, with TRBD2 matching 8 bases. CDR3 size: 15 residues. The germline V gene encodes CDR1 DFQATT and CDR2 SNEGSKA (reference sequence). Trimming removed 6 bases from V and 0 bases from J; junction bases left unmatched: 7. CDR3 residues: CSATGGETSYNEQFF. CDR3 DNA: TGCAGTGCAACGGGGGGGGAAACCTCCTACAATGAGCAGTTCTTC.

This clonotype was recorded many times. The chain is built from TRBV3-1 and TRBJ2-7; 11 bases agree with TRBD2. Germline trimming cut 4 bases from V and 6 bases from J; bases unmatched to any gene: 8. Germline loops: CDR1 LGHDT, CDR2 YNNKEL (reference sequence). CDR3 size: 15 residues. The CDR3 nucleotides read TGTGCCAGCAGCCCAGACATAGCGGGAGGGGGCGAGCAGTACTTC. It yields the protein CASSPDIAGGGEQYF.

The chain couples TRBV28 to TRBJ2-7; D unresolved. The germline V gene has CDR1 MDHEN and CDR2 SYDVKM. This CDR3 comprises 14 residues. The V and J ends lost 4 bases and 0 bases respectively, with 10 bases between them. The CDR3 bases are TGTGCCAGCAGTTGGCTAGGCAGCTCCTACGAGCAGTACTTC. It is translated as CASSWLGSSYEQYF. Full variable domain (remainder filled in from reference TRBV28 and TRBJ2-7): DVKVTQSSRYLVKRTGEKVFLECVQDMDHENMFWYRQDPGLGLRLIYFSYDVKMKEKGDIPEGYSVSREKKERFSLILESASTNQTSMYLCASSWLGSSYEQYFGPGTRLTVT.

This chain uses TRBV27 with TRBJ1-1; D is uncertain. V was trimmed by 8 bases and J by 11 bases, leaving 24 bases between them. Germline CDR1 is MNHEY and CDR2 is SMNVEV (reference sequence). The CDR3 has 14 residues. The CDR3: CASGKLGLGMRAFF. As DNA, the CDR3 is TGTGCCAGCGGTAAACTAGGTCTGGGTATGCGTGCTTTCTTT.